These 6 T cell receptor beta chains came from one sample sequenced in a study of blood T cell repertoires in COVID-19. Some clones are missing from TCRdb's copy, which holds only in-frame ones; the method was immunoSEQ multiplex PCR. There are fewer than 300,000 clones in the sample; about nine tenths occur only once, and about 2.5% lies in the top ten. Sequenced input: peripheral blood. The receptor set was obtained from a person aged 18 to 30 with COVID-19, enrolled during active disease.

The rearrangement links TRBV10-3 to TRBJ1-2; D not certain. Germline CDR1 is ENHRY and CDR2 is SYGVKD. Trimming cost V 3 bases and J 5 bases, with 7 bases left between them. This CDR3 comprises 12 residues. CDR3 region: CAISEGGYGYTF. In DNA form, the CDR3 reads TGTGCCATCAGTGAAGGAGGGTATGGCTACACCTTC.

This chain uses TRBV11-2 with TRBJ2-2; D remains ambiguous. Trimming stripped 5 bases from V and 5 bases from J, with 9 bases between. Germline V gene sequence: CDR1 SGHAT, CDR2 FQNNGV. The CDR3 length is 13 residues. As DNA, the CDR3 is TGTGCCAGCAGCCGCGCGAGTACCGGGGAGCTGTTTTTT. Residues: CASSRASTGELFF.

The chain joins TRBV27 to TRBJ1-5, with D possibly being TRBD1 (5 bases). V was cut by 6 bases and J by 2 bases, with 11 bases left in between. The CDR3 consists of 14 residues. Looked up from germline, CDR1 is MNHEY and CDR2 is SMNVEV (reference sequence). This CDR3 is CASSGRGGNQPQHF. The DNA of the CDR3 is TGTGCCAGCAGCGGCCGGGGGGGCAATCAGCCCCAGCATTTT.

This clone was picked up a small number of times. The CDR3 reads CASPSNTEAFF. For the CDR3, the DNA is TGTGCCAGCCCCTCGAACACTGAAGCTTTCTTT. This chain uses TRBV6-5 with TRBJ1-1; D gene uncertain. This CDR3 is built from 11 residues. V was trimmed by 8 bases and J by 1 base, leaving 5 bases between them. Germline V gene lookup returns CDR1 MNHEY and CDR2 SVGAGI.

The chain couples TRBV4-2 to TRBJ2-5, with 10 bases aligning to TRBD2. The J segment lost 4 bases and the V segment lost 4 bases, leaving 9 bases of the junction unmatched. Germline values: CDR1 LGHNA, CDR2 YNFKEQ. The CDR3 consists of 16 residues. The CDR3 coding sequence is TGTGCCAGCAGCCTCCATGAGCGGGAGGGTGGAGAGACCCAGTACTTC. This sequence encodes CASSLHEREGGETQYF.

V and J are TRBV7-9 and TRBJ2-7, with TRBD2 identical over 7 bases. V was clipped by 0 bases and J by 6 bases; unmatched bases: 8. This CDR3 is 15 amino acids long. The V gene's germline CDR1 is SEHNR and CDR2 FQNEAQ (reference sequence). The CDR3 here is CASSLARGRAGEQYF. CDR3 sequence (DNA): TGTGCCAGCAGCTTAGCCCGCGGGAGAGCTGGCGAGCAGTACTTC.